A single sample is the source of the 5 T cell receptor beta chains below, sequenced in a study of cytomegalovirus exposure and HLA in healthy donors. It was with 60 Vbeta and 13 Jbeta primers that the PCR ran. TCRdb's table, derived via immunoSEQ multiplex PCR, lists solely in-frame clones and lacks some. The table has 95,000 to 150,000 clones, more than 80% seen once. The sample comprised PBMCs. The receptors come from a young man in good health and CMV-seropositive.

V and J are TRBV7-9 and TRBJ1-3; D uncertain. Germline lookup yields CDR1 SEHNR and CDR2 FQNEAQ (reference sequence). This CDR3 has 15 residues. V was cut by 6 bases and J by 4 bases, with 16 bases left in between. CDR3 protein: CASSRDISSGNTIYF. The CDR3 DNA reads TGTGCCAGCAGTCGTGATATCAGTTCGGGAAACACCATATATTTT.

This sequence joins TRBV7-6 and TRBJ2-2, with D possibly matching TRBD2 (5 bases). CDR3 length: 15 amino acids. Per germline, CDR1 SGHVS and CDR2 FNYEAQ. The V end lost 1 base, the J end lost 8 bases, and 14 bases lay between the germline ends. The CDR3 DNA follows: TGTGCCAGCAGCTTAGGGGCACGAGGGCAGGGGGAGCTGTTTTTT. It codes for CASSLGARGQGELFF.

CDR3 sequence reads: CASSEDSRSEAFF. The CDR3 bases are TGTGCCAGCAGTGAGGACAGCCGAAGTGAAGCTTTCTTT. This chain links TRBV28 with TRBJ1-1; maybe TRBD1 (6 bases). The CDR3 totals 13 residues. The germline gives CDR1 MDHEN, CDR2 SYDVKM. Trimming pared 5 bases from V and 7 bases from J, leaving 14 bases between.

This clone was detected a few times. The chain uses TRBV10-3 and TRBJ2-7; 8 bases are shared with TRBD1. Germline loops: CDR1 ENHRY, CDR2 SYGVKD. V was pared by 10 bases and J by 2 bases, with 10 bases of the junction left unmatched. This CDR3 is 14 amino acids long. CDR3 sequence reads: CATALTGETYEQYF. The CDR3 region has the DNA TGTGCCACGGCTTTGACAGGGGAAACCTACGAGCAGTACTTC.

The V call is TRBV11-2, the J call TRBJ2-2; a weak D match, TRBD1 (6 bases). This CDR3 has 18 residues. Looked up from germline, CDR1 is SGHAT and CDR2 is FQNNGV. V shed 1 base and J shed 6 bases, with 21 bases lying between them. The CDR3 spells CASSLGFSAGEDAGELFF. Written as DNA, the CDR3 is TGTGCCAGCAGCTTAGGATTTTCGGCAGGGGAAGATGCCGGGGAGCTGTTTTTT.